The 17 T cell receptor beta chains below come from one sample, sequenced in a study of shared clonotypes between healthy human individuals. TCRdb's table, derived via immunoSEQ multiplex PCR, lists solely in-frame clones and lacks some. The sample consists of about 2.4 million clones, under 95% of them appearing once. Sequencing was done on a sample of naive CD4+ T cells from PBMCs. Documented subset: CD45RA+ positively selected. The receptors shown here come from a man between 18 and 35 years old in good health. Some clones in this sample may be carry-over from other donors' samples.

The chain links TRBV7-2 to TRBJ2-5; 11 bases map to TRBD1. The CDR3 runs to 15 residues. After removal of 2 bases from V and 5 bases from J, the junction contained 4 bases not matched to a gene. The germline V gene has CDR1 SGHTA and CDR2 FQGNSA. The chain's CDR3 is CASSLRDRGLETQYF. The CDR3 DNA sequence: TGTGCCAGCAGCTTACGGGACAGGGGGTTGGAGACCCAGTACTTC.

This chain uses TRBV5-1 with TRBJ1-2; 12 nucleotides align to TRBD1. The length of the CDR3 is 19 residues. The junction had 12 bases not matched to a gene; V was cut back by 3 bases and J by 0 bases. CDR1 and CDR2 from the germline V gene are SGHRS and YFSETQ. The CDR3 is CASSSVLPGQGAPNYGYTF. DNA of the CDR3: TGCGCCAGCAGCTCAGTCCTACCGGGACAGGGGGCGCCTAACTATGGCTACACCTTC. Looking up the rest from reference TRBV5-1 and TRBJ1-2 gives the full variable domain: KAGVTQTPRYLIKTRGQQVTLSCSPISGHRSVSWYQQTPGQGLQFLFEYFSETQRNKGNFPGRFSGRQFSNSRSEMNVSTLELGDSALYLCASSSVLPGQGAPNYGYTFGSGTRLTVV.

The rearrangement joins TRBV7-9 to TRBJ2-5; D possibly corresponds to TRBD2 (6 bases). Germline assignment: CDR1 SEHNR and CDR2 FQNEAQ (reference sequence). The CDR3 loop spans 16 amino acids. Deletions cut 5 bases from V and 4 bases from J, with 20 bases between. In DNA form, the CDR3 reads TGTGCCAGCAGCGCCCGCGGGACGAGAAAAGCAGAGACCCAGTACTTC. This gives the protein CASSARGTRKAETQYF.

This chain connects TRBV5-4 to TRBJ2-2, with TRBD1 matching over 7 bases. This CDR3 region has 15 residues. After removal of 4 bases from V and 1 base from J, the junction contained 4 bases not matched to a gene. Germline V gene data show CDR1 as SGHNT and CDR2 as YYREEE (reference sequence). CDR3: CASSPPGGNTGELFF. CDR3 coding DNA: TGTGCCAGCAGCCCCCCAGGGGGGAACACCGGGGAGCTGTTTTTT.

The CDR3 DNA reads as TGTGCCAGCAGCCCACAGTCTAGATGGTCAGATACGCAGTATTTT. Translated: CASSPQSRWSDTQYF. The chain combines TRBV7-2 with TRBJ2-3; D unclear. Trimming pared 5 bases from V and 4 bases from J, leaving 16 bases between. The CDR3 covers 15 residues. The V gene's germline CDR1 is SGHTA and CDR2 FQGNSA. Looking up the rest from reference TRBV7-2 and TRBJ2-3 gives the full variable domain: GAGVSQSPSNKVTEKGKDVELRCDPISGHTALYWYRQSLGQGLEFLIYFQGNSAPDKSGLPSDRFSAERTGGSVSTLTIQRTQQEDSAVYLCASSPQSRWSDTQYFGPGTRLTVL.

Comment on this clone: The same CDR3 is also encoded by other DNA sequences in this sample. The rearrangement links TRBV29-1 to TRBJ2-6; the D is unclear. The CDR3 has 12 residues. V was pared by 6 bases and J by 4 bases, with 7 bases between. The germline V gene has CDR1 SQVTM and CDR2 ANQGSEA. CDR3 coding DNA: TGCAGCGTCGGGCTCGGGGCCAACGTCCTGACTTTC. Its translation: CSVGLGANVLTF.

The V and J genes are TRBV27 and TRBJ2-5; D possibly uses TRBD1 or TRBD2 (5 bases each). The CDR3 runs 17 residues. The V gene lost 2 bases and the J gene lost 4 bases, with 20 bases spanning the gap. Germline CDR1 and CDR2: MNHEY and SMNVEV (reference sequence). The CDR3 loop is CASSLRAGGQGGETQYF. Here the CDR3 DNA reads TGTGCCAGCAGTTTAAGGGCCGGCGGGCAGGGTGGAGAGACCCAGTACTTC.

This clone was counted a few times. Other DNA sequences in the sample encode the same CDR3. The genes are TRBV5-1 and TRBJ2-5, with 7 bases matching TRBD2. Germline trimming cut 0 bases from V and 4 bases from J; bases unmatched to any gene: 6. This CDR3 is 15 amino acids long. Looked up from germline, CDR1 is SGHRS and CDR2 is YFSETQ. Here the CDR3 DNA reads TGCGCCAGCAGCTTGGAGGGCGGGAGAGGAGAGACCCAGTACTTC. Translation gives CASSLEGGRGETQYF.

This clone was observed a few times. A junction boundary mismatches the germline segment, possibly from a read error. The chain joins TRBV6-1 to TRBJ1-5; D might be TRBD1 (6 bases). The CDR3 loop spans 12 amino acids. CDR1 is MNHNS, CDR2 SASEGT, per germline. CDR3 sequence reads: CASSESGRGRYF. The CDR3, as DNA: TGTGCCAGCAGTGAATCGGGCAGGGGAAGGTATTTT.

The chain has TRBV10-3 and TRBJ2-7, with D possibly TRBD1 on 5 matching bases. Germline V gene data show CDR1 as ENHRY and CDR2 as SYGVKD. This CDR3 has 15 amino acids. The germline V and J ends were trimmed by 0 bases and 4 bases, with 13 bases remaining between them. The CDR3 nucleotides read TGTGCCATCAGTGAGTCGGTGAAAAGGGGTTACGAGCAGTACTTC. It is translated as CAISESVKRGYEQYF.

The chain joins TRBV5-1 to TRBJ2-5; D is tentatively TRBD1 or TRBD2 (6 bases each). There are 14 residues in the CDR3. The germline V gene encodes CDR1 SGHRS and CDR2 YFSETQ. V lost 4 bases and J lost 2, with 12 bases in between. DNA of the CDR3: TGCGCCAGCAGCGGCGGGACACAACAAGAGACCCAGTACTTC. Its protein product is CASSGGTQQETQYF. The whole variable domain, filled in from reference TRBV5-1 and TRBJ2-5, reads KAGVTQTPRYLIKTRGQQVTLSCSPISGHRSVSWYQQTPGQGLQFLFEYFSETQRNKGNFPGRFSGRQFSNSRSEMNVSTLELGDSALYLCASSGGTQQETQYFGPGTRLLVL.

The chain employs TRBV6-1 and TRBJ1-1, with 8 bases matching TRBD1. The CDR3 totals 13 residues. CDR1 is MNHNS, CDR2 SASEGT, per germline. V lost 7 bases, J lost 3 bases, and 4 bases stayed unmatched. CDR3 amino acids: CASKDRGYTEAFF. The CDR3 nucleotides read TGTGCCAGCAAAGACAGGGGATACACTGAAGCTTTCTTT.

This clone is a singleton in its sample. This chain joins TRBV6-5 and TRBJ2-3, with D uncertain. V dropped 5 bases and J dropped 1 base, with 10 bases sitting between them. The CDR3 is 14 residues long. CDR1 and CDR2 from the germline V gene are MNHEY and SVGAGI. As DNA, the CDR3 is TGTGCCAGCAGTAAAACCGCTCGCACAGATACGCAGTATTTT. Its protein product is CASSKTARTDTQYF.

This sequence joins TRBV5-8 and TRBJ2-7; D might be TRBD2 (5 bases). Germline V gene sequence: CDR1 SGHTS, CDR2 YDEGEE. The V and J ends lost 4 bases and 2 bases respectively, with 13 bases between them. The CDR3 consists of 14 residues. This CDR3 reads CASSADPSPYEQYF. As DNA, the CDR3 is TGTGCCAGCAGCGCGGACCCTAGCCCCTACGAGCAGTACTTC.

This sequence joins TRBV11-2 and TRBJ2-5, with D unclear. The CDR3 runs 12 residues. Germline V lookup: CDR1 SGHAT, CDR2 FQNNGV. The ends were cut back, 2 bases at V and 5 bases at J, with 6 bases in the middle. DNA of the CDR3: TGTGCCAGCAGCTTAATGCGTGAGACCCAGTACTTC. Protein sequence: CASSLMRETQYF.

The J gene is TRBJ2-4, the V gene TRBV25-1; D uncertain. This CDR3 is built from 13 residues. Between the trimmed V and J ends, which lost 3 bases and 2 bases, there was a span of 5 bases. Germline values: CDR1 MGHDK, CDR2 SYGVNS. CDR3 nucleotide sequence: TGTGCCAGCAGTGACAGATCCAAAAACATTCAGTACTTC. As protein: CASSDRSKNIQYF. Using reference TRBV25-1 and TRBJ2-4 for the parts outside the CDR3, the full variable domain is EADIYQTPRYLVIGTGKKITLECSQTMGHDKMYWYQQDPGMELHLIHYSYGVNSTEKGDLSSESTVSRIRTEHFPLTLESARPSHTSQYLCASSDRSKNIQYFGAGTRLSVL.

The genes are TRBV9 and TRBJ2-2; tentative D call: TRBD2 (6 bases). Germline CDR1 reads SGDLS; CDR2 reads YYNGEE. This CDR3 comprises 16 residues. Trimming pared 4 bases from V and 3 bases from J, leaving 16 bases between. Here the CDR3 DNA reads TGTGCCAGCAGCCCGGTGGGTAGCGGACACACCGGGGAGCTGTTTTTT. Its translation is CASSPVGSGHTGELFF.